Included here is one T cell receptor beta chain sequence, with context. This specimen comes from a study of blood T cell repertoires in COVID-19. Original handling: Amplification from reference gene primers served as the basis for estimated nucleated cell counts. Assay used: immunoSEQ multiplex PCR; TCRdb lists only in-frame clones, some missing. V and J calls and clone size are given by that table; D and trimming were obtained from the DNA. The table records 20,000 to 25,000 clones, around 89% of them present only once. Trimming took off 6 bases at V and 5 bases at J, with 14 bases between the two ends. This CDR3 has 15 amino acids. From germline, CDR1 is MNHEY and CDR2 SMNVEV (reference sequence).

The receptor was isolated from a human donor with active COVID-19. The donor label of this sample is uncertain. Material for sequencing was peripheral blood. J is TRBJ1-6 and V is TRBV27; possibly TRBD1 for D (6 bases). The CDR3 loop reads CASRRQTGNNSPLHF. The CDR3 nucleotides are TGTGCCAGCAGGCGTCAAACAGGGAATAATTCACCCCTCCACTTT.